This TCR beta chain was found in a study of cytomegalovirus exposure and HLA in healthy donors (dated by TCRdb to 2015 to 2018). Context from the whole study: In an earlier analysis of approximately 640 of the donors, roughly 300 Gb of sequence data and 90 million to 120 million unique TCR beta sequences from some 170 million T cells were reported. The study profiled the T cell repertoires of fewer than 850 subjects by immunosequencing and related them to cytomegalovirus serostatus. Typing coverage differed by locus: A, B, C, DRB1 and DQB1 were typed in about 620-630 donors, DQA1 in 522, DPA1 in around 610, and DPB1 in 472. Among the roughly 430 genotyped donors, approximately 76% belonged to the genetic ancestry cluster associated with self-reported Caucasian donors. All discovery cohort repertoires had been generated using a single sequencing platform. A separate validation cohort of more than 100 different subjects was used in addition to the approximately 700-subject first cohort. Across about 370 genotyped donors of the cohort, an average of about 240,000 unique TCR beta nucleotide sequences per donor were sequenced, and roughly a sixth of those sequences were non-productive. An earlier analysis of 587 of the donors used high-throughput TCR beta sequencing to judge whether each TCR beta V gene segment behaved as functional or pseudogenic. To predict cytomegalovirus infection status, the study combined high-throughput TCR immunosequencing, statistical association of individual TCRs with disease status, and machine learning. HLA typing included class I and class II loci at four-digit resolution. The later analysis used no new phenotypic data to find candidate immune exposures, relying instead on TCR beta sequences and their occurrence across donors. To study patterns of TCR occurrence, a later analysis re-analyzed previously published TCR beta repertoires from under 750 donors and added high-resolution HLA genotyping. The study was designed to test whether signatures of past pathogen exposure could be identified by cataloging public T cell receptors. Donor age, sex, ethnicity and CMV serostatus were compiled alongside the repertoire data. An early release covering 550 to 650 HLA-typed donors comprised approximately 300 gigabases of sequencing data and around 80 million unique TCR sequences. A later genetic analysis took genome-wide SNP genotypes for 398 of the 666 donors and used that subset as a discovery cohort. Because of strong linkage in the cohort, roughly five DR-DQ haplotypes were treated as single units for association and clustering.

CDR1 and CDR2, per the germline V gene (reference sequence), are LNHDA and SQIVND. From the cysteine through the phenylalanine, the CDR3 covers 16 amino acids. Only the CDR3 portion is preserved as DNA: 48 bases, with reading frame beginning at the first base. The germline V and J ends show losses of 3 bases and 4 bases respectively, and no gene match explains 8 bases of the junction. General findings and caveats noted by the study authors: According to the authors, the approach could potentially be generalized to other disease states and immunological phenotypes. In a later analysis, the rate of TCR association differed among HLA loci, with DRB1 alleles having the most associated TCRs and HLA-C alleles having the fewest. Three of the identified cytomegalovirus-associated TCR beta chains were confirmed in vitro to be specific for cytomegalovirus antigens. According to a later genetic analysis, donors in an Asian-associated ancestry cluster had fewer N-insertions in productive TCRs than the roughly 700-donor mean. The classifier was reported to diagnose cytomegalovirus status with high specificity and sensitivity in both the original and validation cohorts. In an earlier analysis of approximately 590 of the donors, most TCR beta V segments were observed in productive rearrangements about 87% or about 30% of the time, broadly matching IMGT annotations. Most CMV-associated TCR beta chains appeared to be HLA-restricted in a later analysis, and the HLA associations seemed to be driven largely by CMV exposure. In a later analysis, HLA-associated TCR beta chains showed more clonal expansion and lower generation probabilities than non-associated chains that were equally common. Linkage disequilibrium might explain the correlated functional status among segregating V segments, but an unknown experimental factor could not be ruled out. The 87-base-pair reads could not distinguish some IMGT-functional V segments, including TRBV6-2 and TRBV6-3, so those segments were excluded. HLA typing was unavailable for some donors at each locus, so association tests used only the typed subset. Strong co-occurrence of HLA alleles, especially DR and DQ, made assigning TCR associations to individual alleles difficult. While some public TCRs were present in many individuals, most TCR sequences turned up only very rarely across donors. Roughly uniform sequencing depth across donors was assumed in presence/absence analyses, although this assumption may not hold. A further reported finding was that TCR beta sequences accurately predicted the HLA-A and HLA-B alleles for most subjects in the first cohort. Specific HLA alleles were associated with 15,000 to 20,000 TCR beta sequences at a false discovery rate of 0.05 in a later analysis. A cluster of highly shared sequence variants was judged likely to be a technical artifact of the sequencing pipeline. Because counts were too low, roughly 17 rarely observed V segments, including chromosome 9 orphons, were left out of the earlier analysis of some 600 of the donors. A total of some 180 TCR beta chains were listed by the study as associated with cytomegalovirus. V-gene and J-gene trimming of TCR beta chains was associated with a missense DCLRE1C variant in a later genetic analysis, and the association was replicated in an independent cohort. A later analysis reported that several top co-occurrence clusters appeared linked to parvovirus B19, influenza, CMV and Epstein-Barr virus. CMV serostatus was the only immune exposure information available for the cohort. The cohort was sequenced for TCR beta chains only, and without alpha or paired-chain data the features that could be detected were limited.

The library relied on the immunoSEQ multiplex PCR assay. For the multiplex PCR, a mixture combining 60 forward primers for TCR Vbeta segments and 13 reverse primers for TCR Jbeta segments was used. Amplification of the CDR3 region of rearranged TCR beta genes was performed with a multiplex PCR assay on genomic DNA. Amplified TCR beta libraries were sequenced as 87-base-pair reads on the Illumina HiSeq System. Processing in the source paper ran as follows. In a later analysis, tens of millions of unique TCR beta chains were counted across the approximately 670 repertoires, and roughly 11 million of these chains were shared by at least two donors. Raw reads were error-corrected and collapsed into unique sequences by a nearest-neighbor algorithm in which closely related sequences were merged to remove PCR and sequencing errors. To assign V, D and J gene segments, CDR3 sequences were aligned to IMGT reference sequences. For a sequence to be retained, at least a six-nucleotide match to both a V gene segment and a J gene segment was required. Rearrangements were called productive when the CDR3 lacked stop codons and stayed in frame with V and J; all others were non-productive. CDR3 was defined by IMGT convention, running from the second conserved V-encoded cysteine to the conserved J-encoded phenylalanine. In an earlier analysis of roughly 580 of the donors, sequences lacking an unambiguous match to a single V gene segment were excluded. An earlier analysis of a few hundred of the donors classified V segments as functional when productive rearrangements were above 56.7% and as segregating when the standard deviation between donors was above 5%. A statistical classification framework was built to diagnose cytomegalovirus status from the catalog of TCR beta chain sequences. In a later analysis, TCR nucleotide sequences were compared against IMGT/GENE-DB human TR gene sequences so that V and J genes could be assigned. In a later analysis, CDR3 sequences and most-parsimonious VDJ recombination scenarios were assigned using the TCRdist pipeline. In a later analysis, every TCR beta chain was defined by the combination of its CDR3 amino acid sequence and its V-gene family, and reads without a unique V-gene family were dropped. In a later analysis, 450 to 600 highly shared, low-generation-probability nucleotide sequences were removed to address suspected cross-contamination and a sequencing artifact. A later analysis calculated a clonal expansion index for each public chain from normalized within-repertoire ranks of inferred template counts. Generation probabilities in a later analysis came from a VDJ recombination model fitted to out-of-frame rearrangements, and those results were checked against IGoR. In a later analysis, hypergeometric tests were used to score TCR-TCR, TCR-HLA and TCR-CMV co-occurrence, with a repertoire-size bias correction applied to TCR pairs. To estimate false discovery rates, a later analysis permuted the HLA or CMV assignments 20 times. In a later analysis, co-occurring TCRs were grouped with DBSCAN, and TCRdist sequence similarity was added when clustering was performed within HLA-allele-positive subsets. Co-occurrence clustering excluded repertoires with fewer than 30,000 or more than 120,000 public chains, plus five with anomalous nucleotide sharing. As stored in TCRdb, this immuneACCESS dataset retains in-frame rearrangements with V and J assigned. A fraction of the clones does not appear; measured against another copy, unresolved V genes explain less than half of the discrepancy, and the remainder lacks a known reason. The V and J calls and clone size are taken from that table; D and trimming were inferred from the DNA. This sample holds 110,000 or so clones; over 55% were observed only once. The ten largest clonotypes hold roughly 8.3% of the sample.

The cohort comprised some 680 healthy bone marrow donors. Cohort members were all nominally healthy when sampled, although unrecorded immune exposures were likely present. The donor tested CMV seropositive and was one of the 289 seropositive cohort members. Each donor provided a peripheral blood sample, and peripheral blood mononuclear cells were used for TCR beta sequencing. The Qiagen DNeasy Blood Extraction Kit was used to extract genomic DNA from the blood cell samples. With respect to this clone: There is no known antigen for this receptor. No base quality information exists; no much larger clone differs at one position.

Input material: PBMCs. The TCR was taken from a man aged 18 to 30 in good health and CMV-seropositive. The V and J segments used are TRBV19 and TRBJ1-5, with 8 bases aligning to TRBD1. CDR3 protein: CASSMVGTGANQPQHF. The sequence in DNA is TGTGCCAGTAGTATGGTAGGGACAGGAGCTAATCAGCCCCAGCATTTT.